These T cell receptor beta chains were read from a single sample in a study of blood T cell repertoires in COVID-19. TCRdb's copy holds only in-frame clones and misses some; the assay was immunoSEQ multiplex PCR. The data contain 180,000 or so clones, 80% to 90% of them singletons. The sequenced sample was peripheral blood. These TCRs come from a woman of 80 years or more with COVID-19, enrolled during active disease. Each CDR3 is given with its conserved first and last residue. A D gene is named only where the DNA matches it firmly. Some rows have no size entry. The others give once, few or many, or a class for an expanded clone.

J gene,clone size,V gene,D gene,CDR3 DNA,CDR3 protein
TRBJ1-1,once,TRBV5-1,TRBD1,TGCGCCAGCAGCTCGGGACAGGGGGCCGCTGAAGCTTTCTTT,CASSSGQGAAEAFF
TRBJ1-1,.,TRBV19,TRBD1,TGTGCCAGTACCGACACAGGGGGCGCTATTGAAGCTTTCTTT,CASTDTGGAIEAFF
TRBJ2-4,.,TRBV7-2,TRBD1,TGTGCCAGCAGCCGGAGTAGGGACAGGGGTGGAAACATTCAGTACTTC,CASSRSRDRGGNIQYF
TRBJ2-1,once,TRBV2,.,TGTGCCAGCAGTGAAACCGGGACACGCGGCAATGAGCAGTTCTTC,CASSETGTRGNEQFF
TRBJ2-5,.,TRBV5-1,.,TGCGCCAGCAGCTTGGCAGGGATGGAGACCCAGTACTTC,CASSLAGMETQYF
TRBJ2-2,.,TRBV10-3,TRBD2,TGTGCCATCACCGGGACTAGCGCCTCCACCGGGGAGCTGTTTTTT,CAITGTSASTGELFF
TRBJ2-3,.,TRBV2,.,TGTGCCAGCAGCCCGACCCCCATGCGGACAGATACGCAGTATTTT,CASSPTPMRTDTQYF
TRBJ1-6,.,TRBV18,.,TGTGCCAGCTCACCAACAGGGAAGGAGTCACCCCTCCACTTT,CASSPTGKESPLHF
TRBJ1-2,.,TRBV25-1,TRBD1,TGTGCCAGCAGTGACCCCCGACAGGGGGAAGTATATGGCTACACCTTC,CASSDPRQGEVYGYTF
TRBJ2-7,.,TRBV29-1,.,TGCAGCGTGCAAACCGGGTTCAGGGGCAGCTCCTACGAGCAGTACTTC,CSVQTGFRGSSYEQYF
TRBJ2-5,.,TRBV5-4,TRBD2,TGTGCCAGCAGCTCGCGGGGGGGCCGGGAGACCCAGTACTTC,CASSSRGGRETQYF
TRBJ1-2,.,TRBV6-5,.,TGTGCCAGCAGTCGCCCTGGGGGAGGCTACTATGGCTACACCTTC,CASSRPGGGYYGYTF
TRBJ2-3,.,TRBV28,.,TGTGCCAGCAGTCCCACAGGACCCACAGATACGCAGTATTTT,CASSPTGPTDTQYF